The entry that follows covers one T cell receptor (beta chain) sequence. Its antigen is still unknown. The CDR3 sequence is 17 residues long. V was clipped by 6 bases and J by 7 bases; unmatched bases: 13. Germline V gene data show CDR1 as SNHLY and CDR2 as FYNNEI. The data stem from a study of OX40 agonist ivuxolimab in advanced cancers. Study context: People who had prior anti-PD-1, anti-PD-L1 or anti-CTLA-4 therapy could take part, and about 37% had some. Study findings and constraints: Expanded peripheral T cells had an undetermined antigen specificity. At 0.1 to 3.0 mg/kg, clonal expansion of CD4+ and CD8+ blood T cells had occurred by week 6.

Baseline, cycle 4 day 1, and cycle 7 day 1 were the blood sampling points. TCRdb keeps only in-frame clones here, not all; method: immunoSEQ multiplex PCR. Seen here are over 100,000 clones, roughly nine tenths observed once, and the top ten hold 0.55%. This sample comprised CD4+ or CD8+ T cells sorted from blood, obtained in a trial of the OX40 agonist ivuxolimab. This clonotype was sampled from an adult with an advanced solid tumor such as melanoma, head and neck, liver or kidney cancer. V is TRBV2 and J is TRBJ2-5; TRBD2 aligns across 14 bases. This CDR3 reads CASSQESGTSGGGTQYF. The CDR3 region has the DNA TGTGCCAGCAGCCAAGAGAGCGGGACTAGCGGGGGAGGGACCCAGTACTTC.